The rows below give T cell receptor beta chains drawn from one sample of a study of blood T cells in healthy people across ages. In TCRdb, the 5' RACE reads were re-called with MiXCR into one record per CDR3 protein. The sample contains approximately 800,000 distinct CDR3 sequences, around two thirds of which appear only once. The sequencing input was blood. All receptors derive from a man younger than 45 in good health. Both conserved end residues are part of each CDR3. D genes are given only for firm matches. Expanded clones are given a class, and other clones once, few, many or no size at all.

few,TRBV20-1,TRBD1,TRBJ2-4,CSAHDPNRGNIQYF,TGCAGTGCCCACGACCCGAACAGGGGGAACATTCAGTACTTC
.,TRBV7-3,.,TRBJ2-3,CASSLSVADTRYF,TGTGCCAGCAGCTTAAGTGTCGCAGATACGCGGTATTTT
few,TRBV6-1,TRBD1,TRBJ1-2,CASSETGGTNYGYTF,TGTGCCAGCAGTGAAACAGGGGGGACTAACTATGGCTACACCTTC
.,TRBV9,TRBD1,TRBJ1-5,CASSVEGAQPQHF,TGTGCCAGCAGCGTAGAGGGGGCCCAGCCCCAGCATTTT
.,TRBV7-7,.,TRBJ2-1,CASSLAVVSAGAYNEQFF,TGTGCTAGCAGCTTAGCGGTTGTTTCGGCAGGGGCTTACAATGAGCAGTTCTTC
few,TRBV5-5,.,TRBJ1-2,CASSLQVELYTF,TGTGCCAGCAGCCTCCAGGTTGAACTTTACACCTTC
.,TRBV10-3,.,TRBJ2-7,CAIRESTGTDEQYF,TGTGCCATCAGGGAGTCGACAGGTACGGACGAGCAGTACTTC
.,TRBV11-1,.,TRBJ2-5,CASSTSGRQETQYF,TGTGCCAGCAGCACTTCGGGACGCCAAGAGACCCAGTACTTC
.,TRBV5-4,.,TRBJ2-5,CASSIWGGQWETQYF,TGTGCCAGCAGCATTTGGGGGGGGCAGTGGGAGACCCAGTACTTC
.,TRBV4-3,TRBD1,TRBJ2-7,CASSQDDRGRYEQYF,TGCGCCAGCAGCCAAGATGACAGGGGGCGGTACGAGCAGTACTTC
many,TRBV20-1,.,TRBJ2-1,CSATWRGYNEQFF,TGCAGTGCTACCTGGAGGGGTTACAATGAGCAGTTCTTC
.,TRBV7-6,.,TRBJ2-3,CASRDSEATDTQYF,TGTGCCAGCCGAGATAGCGAGGCCACAGATACGCAGTATTTT
.,TRBV5-4,TRBD1,TRBJ2-1,CASSPHGTGHYNEQFF,TGTGCCAGCAGCCCTCACGGGACAGGCCACTACAATGAGCAGTTCTTC
once,TRBV15,.,TRBJ2-5,CATSSWDGQETQYF,TGTGCCACCAGCAGCTGGGACGGCCAAGAGACCCAGTACTTC
.,TRBV6-6,TRBD1,TRBJ2-4,CVSSDSRQGAKNIQYF,TGTGTCAGCAGTGATAGTCGACAGGGGGCCAAAAACATTCAGTACTTC
.,TRBV30,.,TRBJ2-1,CAWSDQGLYNEQFF,TGTGCCTGGAGTGACCAAGGACTGTACAATGAGCAGTTCTTC
.,TRBV7-6,TRBD1,TRBJ2-7,CASSKRPGQGGDEQYF,TGTGCCAGCAGTAAACGACCGGGACAGGGTGGCGACGAGCAGTACTTC
.,TRBV12-3/TRBV12-4,TRBD2,TRBJ2-1,CASSQGLADHNNEQFF,TGTGCCAGCAGTCAGGGACTAGCGGACCACAACAATGAGCAGTTCTTC
.,TRBV15,.,TRBJ2-7,CATSRVGADYNEQYF,TGTGCCACCAGCAGAGTCGGGGCTGATTACAATGAGCAGTACTTC
once,TRBV6-5,TRBD1,TRBJ2-1,CASRMTGGSGNEQFF,TGTGCCAGCAGAATGACAGGGGGATCGGGCAATGAGCAGTTCTTC
.,TRBV20-1,.,TRBJ2-7,CSARDPQAGAYEQYF,TGCAGTGCTAGAGATCCGCAGGCCGGAGCCTACGAGCAGTACTTC
.,TRBV7-2,.,TRBJ2-7,CASGFMWIETEQYF,TGTGCCAGCGGCTTTATGTGGATTGAGACAGAGCAGTACTTC
few,TRBV7-9,TRBD2,TRBJ2-7,CASSLPAGALYEQYF,TGTGCCAGCAGCTTACCAGCGGGGGCCCTCTACGAGCAGTACTTC
.,TRBV7-3,TRBD1,TRBJ2-5,CASSFTGGGLETQYF,TGTGCCAGCAGCTTTACAGGGGGCGGCCTAGAGACCCAGTACTTC
.,TRBV6-2/TRBV6-3,TRBD1,TRBJ1-1,CANEDRVDTEAFF,TGTGCCAACGAGGACAGGGTAGACACTGAAGCTTTCTTT
few,TRBV5-6,TRBD2,TRBJ2-1,CASSSWTSGGPYNEQFF,TGTGCCAGCAGCTCCTGGACTAGCGGGGGCCCCTACAATGAGCAGTTCTTC
.,TRBV27,TRBD1,TRBJ1-2,CASSRPGQGAAGYTF,TGTGCCAGCAGTAGACCGGGACAGGGGGCGGCCGGCTACACCTTC
.,TRBV7-2,TRBD1,TRBJ2-1,CASSLAQGVGEQFF,TGTGCCAGCAGCTTAGCGCAGGGGGTGGGTGAGCAGTTCTTC
.,TRBV4-3,.,TRBJ1-4,CASSQSRGANEKLFF,TGCGCCAGCAGCCAGTCCAGGGGAGCTAATGAAAAACTGTTTTTT
.,TRBV18,.,TRBJ2-6,CASSPRSGSGANVLTF,TGTGCCAGCTCACCACGGTCAGGGTCTGGGGCCAACGTCCTGACTTTC
few,TRBV9,TRBD1,TRBJ2-4,CASSVEGDRLNIQYF,TGTGCCAGCAGCGTAGAGGGGGACAGGCTAAACATTCAGTACTTC
.,TRBV29-1,.,TRBJ1-2,CSVRMGSGYTF,TGCAGCGTTAGGATGGGGTCGGGCTACACCTTC
few,TRBV27,TRBD1,TRBJ2-7,CASSLGTGNNEQYF,TGTGCCAGCAGTTTAGGGACAGGGAACAACGAGCAGTACTTC
.,TRBV10-3,TRBD2,TRBJ2-7,CAISRTSVSYEQYF,TGCGCCATCAGCCGGACTAGCGTCTCCTACGAGCAGTACTTC
few,TRBV7-2,TRBD1,TRBJ2-7,CASSFQTGDEQYF,TGTGCCAGCAGCTTTCAGACAGGGGACGAGCAGTACTTC
.,TRBV7-2,TRBD2,TRBJ2-3,CASSLDRGGETDTQYF,TGTGCCAGCAGCTTAGACCGGGGGGGCGAGACAGATACGCAGTATTTT
.,TRBV29-1,TRBD2,TRBJ2-1,CSPRLAGGYNEQFF,TGCAGCCCCCGCCTAGCGGGGGGCTACAATGAGCAGTTCTTC
.,TRBV7-8,.,TRBJ2-7,CASSWGGPSYNEQYF,TGTGCCAGCAGCTGGGGGGGCCCCTCCTACAATGAGCAGTACTTC
.,TRBV7-8,.,TRBJ2-3,CASSAWDHGTDTQYF,TGTGCCAGCAGCGCGTGGGACCACGGCACAGATACGCAGTATTTT
.,TRBV4-2,.,TRBJ2-7,CASSQVRTEQYF,TGTGCCAGCAGCCAAGTGAGGACAGAGCAGTACTTC
many,TRBV5-1,TRBD1,TRBJ2-5,CATSRTGEETQYF,TGCGCCACCTCACGGACAGGGGAAGAGACCCAGTACTTC
.,TRBV7-2,.,TRBJ2-7,CASSLEGHLSYEQYF,TGTGCCAGCAGCTTAGAGGGCCACCTCTCCTACGAGCAGTACTTC
.,TRBV6-6,.,TRBJ2-7,CASRHRTASYEQYF,TGTGCCAGCAGGCACAGGACAGCCTCCTACGAGCAGTACTTC